This T cell receptor (beta chain) was profiled in a study of CD8 T cells in Susac syndrome. Regarding the study as a whole: Individuals included in the TCR sequencing and HLA analysis were acknowledged by the study to be relatively few in number.

The T cells that were sequenced for TCR beta were CD8+ and CD4+ cells from blood. Negative isolation was applied to CD8+ and CD4+ T cells, and FACS enrichment was applied to TEMRA cells. A quantity of about 0.5 to 1 ug RNA underwent reverse transcription using random hexamers. Amplification of TCR beta CDR3 across 54 Vbeta and 13 Jbeta was performed with immunoSEQ multiplex PCR. TCRdb re-analysed the immunoSEQ multiplex PCR reads in MiXCR, keeping a single row per CDR3 protein. The sample yields around 20,000 distinct CDR3 sequences, roughly 95% seen once. For this clonotype: Antigen: not known.

This CDR3 has 14 amino acids. Germline lookup yields CDR1 SQVTM and CDR2 ANQGSEA. Trimming removed 3 bases at V and 4 bases at J, with 13 bases between. The J gene is TRBJ1-5, the V gene TRBV29-1; TRBD1 is a possible D gene (5 bases). Sequenced: CD8+ T cells from PBMCs. This TCR derives from a human donor in good health. Here the CDR3 reads CSVDAGSPNQPQHF. CDR3 coding DNA: TGCAGCGTTGACGCAGGGTCCCCTAATCAGCCCCAGCATTTT. The entire variable domain, with the rest obtained from reference TRBV29-1 and TRBJ1-5, is as follows: SAVISQKPSRDICQRGTSLTIQCQVDSQVTMMFWYRQQPGQSLTLIATANQGSEATYESGFVIDKFPISRPNLTFSTLTVSNMSPEDSSIYLCSVDAGSPNQPQHFGDGTRLSIL.